This is a list of T cell receptor beta chains from one sample in a study of blood T cell repertoires in COVID-19. Only in-frame clones appear in the TCRdb table, and some are missing; sequencing was by immunoSEQ multiplex PCR. The table shows 95,000 to 120,000 clones, with under 85% occurring only once. The sample consisted of peripheral blood. The receptors stem from a woman aged 70-85 years with acute or convalescent COVID-19. Both conserved end residues are part of each CDR3. The D gene is left open where the match is weak. Not all rows give a size; the values are once, few, many and, for expanded clones, a class.

TRBV6-1	TRBJ1-2	TRBD1	-	14	CASSEGWTGDGYTF	TGTGCCAGCAGTGAAGGATGGACAGGGGATGGCTACACCTTC
TRBV6-5	TRBJ2-2	TRBD1	-	14	CASSYGQGPGELFF	TGTGCCAGCAGTTACGGACAGGGGCCCGGGGAGCTGTTTTTT
TRBV5-6	TRBJ2-5	TRBD2	-	15	CASTSFAGGQETQYF	TGTGCCAGCACCTCGTTTGCGGGGGGCCAAGAGACCCAGTACTTC
TRBV7-2	TRBJ1-2	-	-	15	CASSKPQGFGYGYTF	TGTGCCAGCAGCAAACCTCAGGGTTTCGGGTATGGCTACACCTTC
TRBV2	TRBJ2-4	-	-	15	CASSVQSLAKNIQYF	TGTGCCAGCAGTGTACAATCTCTAGCCAAAAACATTCAGTACTTC
TRBV7-2	TRBJ1-6	-	-	15	CASSFFGTRSSPLHF	TGTGCCAGCAGCTTCTTTGGGACTAGGTCTTCACCCCTCCACTTT
TRBV12-5	TRBJ2-5	TRBD1	-	14	CASGLGQGQETQYF	TGTGCTAGTGGTTTGGGACAGGGGCAAGAGACCCAGTACTTC
TRBV5-8	TRBJ1-2	-	-	13	CASSQYFGNGYTF	TGTGCCAGCAGTCAGTATTTCGGGAATGGCTACACCTTC
TRBV7-9	TRBJ2-7	-	few	16	CASSPYLTTRVREQYF	TGTGCCAGCAGCCCTTACCTTACGACAAGAGTTCGGGAGCAGTACTTC
TRBV28	TRBJ1-3	-	few	14	CASSAGSRGNTIYF	TGTGCCAGCAGCGCGGGGAGCCGAGGAAACACCATATATTTT
TRBV20-1	TRBJ1-1	-	-	11	CSAKGVKYDFF	TGCAGTGCTAAGGGGGTAAAGTATGATTTCTTT
TRBV9	TRBJ2-2	TRBD2	-	16	CASSVQAGGRAGELFF	TGTGCCAGCAGCGTCCAAGCGGGGGGCCGTGCCGGGGAGCTGTTTTTT
TRBV6-2/TRBV6-3	TRBJ2-2	TRBD2	few	16	CASSPRGLAGTGELFF	TGTGCCAGCAGTCCCCGAGGACTAGCGGGGACCGGGGAGCTGTTTTTT
TRBV11-2	TRBJ2-5	-	-	13	CASSWTYKETQYF	TGTGCCAGCAGCTGGACATACAAGGAGACCCAGTACTTC
TRBV24-1	TRBJ2-1	TRBD2	once	14	CATSTGGPYNEQFF	TGTGCCACCAGTACGGGGGGGCCCTACAATGAGCAGTTCTTC
TRBV9	TRBJ1-4	-	-	16	CASSVSEGRTNEKLFF	TGTGCCAGCAGCGTCAGCGAGGGAAGAACTAATGAAAAACTGTTTTTT
TRBV6-2/TRBV6-3	TRBJ2-2	-	-	11	CASSQGGELFF	TGTGCCAGCAGTCAGGGCGGGGAGCTGTTTTTT
TRBV7-2	TRBJ1-6	-	-	16	CASTSDISGVNSPLHF	TGTGCCAGCACCTCTGACATATCAGGGGTCAATTCACCCCTCCACTTT
TRBV7-3	TRBJ1-1	-	-	17	CASSLGSVGGLSSEAFF	TGTGCCAGCAGCTTGGGGTCGGTGGGAGGGCTCTCTTCTGAAGCTTTCTTT
TRBV7-2	TRBJ2-5	TRBD2	-	19	CASSPTRLAGRSLQETQYF	TGTGCCAGCAGCCCAACTCGACTAGCGGGACGATCCTTACAAGAGACCCAGTACTTC
TRBV6-5	TRBJ2-1	TRBD1	-	13	CASSYIPGGEQFF	TGTGCCAGCAGTTACATTCCAGGGGGCGAGCAGTTCTTC
TRBV11-2	TRBJ2-1	TRBD1	-	16	CASSLTGTGVYNEQFF	TGTGCCAGCAGCTTAACGGGGACAGGGGTTTACAATGAGCAGTTCTTC